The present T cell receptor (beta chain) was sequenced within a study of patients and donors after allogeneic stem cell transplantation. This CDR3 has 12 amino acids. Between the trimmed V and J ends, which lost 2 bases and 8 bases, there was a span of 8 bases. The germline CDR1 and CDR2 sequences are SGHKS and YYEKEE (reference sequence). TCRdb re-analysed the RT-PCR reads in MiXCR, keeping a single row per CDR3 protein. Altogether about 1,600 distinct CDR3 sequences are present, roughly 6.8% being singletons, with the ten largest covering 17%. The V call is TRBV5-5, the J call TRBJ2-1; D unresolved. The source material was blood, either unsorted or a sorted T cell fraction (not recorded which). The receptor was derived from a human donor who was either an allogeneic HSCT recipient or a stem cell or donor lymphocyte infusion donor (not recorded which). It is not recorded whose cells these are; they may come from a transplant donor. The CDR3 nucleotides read TGTGCCAGCAGCTTCAGGACGGATGAGCAGTTCTTC. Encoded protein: CASSFRTDEQFF.